The 9 T cell receptor beta chains below come from one sample, sequenced in a study of graft-versus-host responses after intestinal transplantation. Generated by immunoSEQ multiplex PCR, the TCRdb table keeps only in-frame clones and is missing some. This table holds about 82,000 clones, roughly nine tenths found once. Which antigens these TCRs recognize remains unknown. The sample in question was unstimulated CD4+ T cells sorted from spleen or lymph node cells, obtained before intestinal transplant. The source of these receptors is a human donor who received an intestinal transplant.

The genes are TRBV5-1 and TRBJ2-3, with 7 bases fitting TRBD2. The CDR3 loop spans 16 amino acids. Germline V gene sequence: CDR1 SGHRS, CDR2 YFSETQ. J was trimmed by 0 bases and V by 2 bases; bases with no gene match: 6. In DNA form, the CDR3 reads TGCGCCAGCAGCTTCGGCCTAGCGGATAGCACAGATACGCAGTATTTT. Encoded protein: CASSFGLADSTDTQYF.

J is TRBJ2-7 and V is TRBV2; D is unresolved. Germline V gives CDR1 SNHLY, CDR2 FYNNEI. Trimming took 6 bases from V and 9 from J, leaving 15 bases between them. The CDR3 is made up of 12 amino acids. This CDR3 is CASSEERIWQYF. The CDR3, as DNA: TGTGCCAGCAGCGAGGAGCGAATTTGGCAGTACTTC. Full variable domain (missing parts from reference TRBV2 and TRBJ2-7): EPEVTQTPSHQVTQMGQEVILRCVPISNHLYFYWYRQILGQKVEFLVSFYNNEISEKSEIFDDQFSVERPDGSNFTLKIRSTKLEDSAMYFCASSEERIWQYFGPGTRLTVT.

The V and J genes are TRBV7-8 and TRBJ2-7, with 7 bases identical to TRBD2. V was pared by 5 bases and J by 4 bases, with 17 bases of the junction left unmatched. The CDR3 extends over 17 amino acids. CDR1 is SGHVS and CDR2 is FQNEAQ in the germline V gene. The chain's CDR3 is CASSQARGLWGGYEQYF. CDR3 DNA: TGTGCCAGCAGCCAGGCCAGAGGCCTATGGGGGGGGTACGAGCAGTACTTC. Full variable domain (outside the CDR3, taken from reference TRBV7-8 and TRBJ2-7): GAGVSQSPRYKVAKRGQDVALRCDPISGHVSLFWYQQALGQGPEFLTYFQNEAQLDKSGLPSDRFFAERPEGSVSTLKIQRTQQEDSAVYLCASSQARGLWGGYEQYFGPGTRLTVT.

The chain carries TRBV7-2 and TRBJ1-1; D remains ambiguous. Per germline, CDR1 SGHTA and CDR2 FQGNSA. The CDR3 consists of 13 residues. V was trimmed by 0 bases and J by 3 bases, leaving 5 bases between them. CDR3 bases: TGTGCCAGCAGCTTAGCGCAGGACACTGAAGCTTTCTTT. Translated: CASSLAQDTEAFF.

V usage is TRBV7-2 and J usage is TRBJ2-5; 10 bases are a match to TRBD2. V dropped 5 bases and J dropped 5; count of bases not matched to a gene: 11. The germline gives CDR1 SGHTA, CDR2 FQGNSA. This CDR3 region has 16 residues. CDR3 nucleotide sequence: TGTGCCAGCAGCCTGACCCTAGCGGGGGTCGTGGAGACCCAGTACTTC. Translating gives CASSLTLAGVVETQYF.

This clone was seen once. CDR3 region: CASNQGLSYNEQFF. The DNA of the CDR3 is TGTGCCAGCAATCAGGGCCTCTCCTACAATGAGCAGTTCTTC. V gene TRBV2 combines with J gene TRBJ2-1; maybe TRBD1 (5 bases). Germline CDR1 is SNHLY and CDR2 is FYNNEI. This CDR3 region has 14 residues. The germline V and J ends were trimmed by 7 bases and 0 bases, with 10 bases remaining between them.

V and J are TRBV18 and TRBJ1-6; D call uncertain. CDR3 length: 16 amino acids. Germline V gene data show CDR1 as KGHSH and CDR2 as LQKENI. V lost 1 base and J lost 5, with 12 bases in between. CDR3 residues: CASSPQGEGNNSPLHF. In DNA form, the CDR3 reads TGTGCCAGCTCACCACAGGGTGAGGGAAATAATTCACCCCTCCACTTT. The full variable domain, rest sourced from reference TRBV18 and TRBJ1-6, is NAGVMQNPRHLVRRRGQEARLRCSPMKGHSHVYWYRQLPEEGLKFMVYLQKENIIDESGMPKERFSAEFPKEGPSILRIQQVVRGDSAAYFCASSPQGEGNNSPLHFGNGTRLTVT.

The genes are TRBV7-2 and TRBJ2-3; TRBD2 matches at 16 bases. Germline values: CDR1 SGHTA, CDR2 FQGNSA. V dropped 3 bases and J dropped 0; count of bases not matched to a gene: 3. The CDR3 spans 18 residues. The CDR3 sequence is CASSFGTSGGGSTDTQYF. DNA of the CDR3: TGTGCCAGCAGCTTTGGGACTAGCGGGGGGGGAAGCACAGATACGCAGTATTTT.

Points on this clone: One end of the junction varies from germline; a read error may be responsible. The chain employs TRBV27 and TRBJ2-7, with TRBD1 as a possible D gene (5 bases). This CDR3 is 14 amino acids long. Looked up from germline, CDR1 is MNHEY and CDR2 is SMNVEV (reference sequence). The CDR3 DNA reads TGTGCCAGCAGTCCAGGGTCAGGGATGTACGGGCAGTACTTC. This translates into CASSPGSGMYGQYF.